This record concerns one T cell receptor beta chain sequence. Its target is not known. The sample is drawn from a study of cytomegalovirus exposure and HLA in healthy donors. Study-level points and caveats: Through in vitro validation, a few CMV-associated chains were shown to be specific for CMV antigens. Most TCRs appeared rarely, but some public TCRs recurred in many donors. The TCR clusters that emerged in the first cohort tended, a later analysis found, to co-occur in the roughly 120 validation repertoires.

Sequenced by immunoSEQ multiplex PCR; TCRdb stores in-frame clones only, minus some. The repertoire holds about 200,000 clones, with approximately 86% as singletons. An approximately 130-subject validation cohort, separate from the approximately 690-subject first cohort, supplied the donors. The sample comprised PBMCs. The receptor comes from a woman aged 18 to 35 in good health and CMV-seronegative.

The CDR3 reads CATSPGGFLAYGYTF. In DNA form, the CDR3 reads TGTGCCACCAGCCCGGGGGGGTTTTTGGCCTATGGCTACACCTTC. The chain employs TRBV28 and TRBJ1-2; weak D call: TRBD1 (5 bases). Germline loops: CDR1 MDHEN, CDR2 SYDVKM. Deletions cut 10 bases from V and 4 bases from J, with 22 bases between. The CDR3 is 15 residues long.